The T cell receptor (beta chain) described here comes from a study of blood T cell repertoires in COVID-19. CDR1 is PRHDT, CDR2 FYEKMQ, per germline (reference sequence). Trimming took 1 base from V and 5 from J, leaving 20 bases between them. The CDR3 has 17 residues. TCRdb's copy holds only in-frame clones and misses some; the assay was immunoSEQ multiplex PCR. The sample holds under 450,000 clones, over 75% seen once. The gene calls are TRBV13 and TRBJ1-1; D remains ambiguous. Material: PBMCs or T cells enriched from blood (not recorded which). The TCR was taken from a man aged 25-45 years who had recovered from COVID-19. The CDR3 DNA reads TGTGCCAGCAGCTTAGCTTTAACCGGGCAGTCGGGGACTGAAGCTTTCTTT. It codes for CASSLALTGQSGTEAFF.